This TCR beta chain originates from a study of shared clonotypes between healthy human individuals. Libraries were prepared by immunoSEQ multiplex PCR; TCRdb keeps only in-frame clonotypes and omits some of them. The repertoire holds more than 550,000 clones, with 55% to 75% as singletons. There are 12 residues in the CDR3. CDR1 MNHEY and CDR2 SVGAGI come from the germline V gene. Trimming cost V 6 bases and J 1 base, with 4 bases left between them. The study drew all its donors from Caucasian adults living in Nashville, Tennessee. The source of this sequence is a woman in her twenties or thirties in good health. The specimen was memory CD4+ T cells sorted from blood. The subset: CD45RA-negative fraction. This rearrangement joins TRBV6-5 to TRBJ1-5; the D is unclear. CDR3: CASSNSNQPQHF. The CDR3 DNA reads as TGTGCCAGCAGCAACAGCAATCAGCCCCAGCATTTT.